A single sample gave rise to the 15 T cell receptor beta chains below, sequenced in a study of beta chain features in type 1 diabetes. Sequenced material consisted of expressed TCRB transcripts (all of the isolated RNA was reverse transcribed). Clones were sequenced by immunoSEQ multiplex PCR, and TCRdb holds only the in-frame ones, with some missing. The data hold about 620,000 clones, with 15% to 19% observed a single time. The sequencing sample was made of naive CD4+ T cells from blood. Source of these receptors: a man younger than 30 in good health.

The genes are TRBV29-1 and TRBJ1-2; D not resolved. Germline V lookup: CDR1 SQVTM, CDR2 ANQGSEA. Between the trimmed V and J ends, which lost 0 bases and 8 bases, there was a span of 13 bases. This CDR3 region has 13 residues. The CDR3 sequence is CSVEDGRADGYTF. CDR3 sequence (DNA): TGCAGCGTTGAAGATGGCAGAGCAGACGGCTACACCTTC.

The V call is TRBV19, the J call TRBJ2-1; D perhaps matches TRBD2 (6 bases). This CDR3 comprises 13 residues. CDR1 LNHDA and CDR2 SQIVND come from the germline V gene (reference sequence). Trimming took 8 bases from V and 0 from J, leaving 8 bases between them. CDR3 loop: CASAGSSYNEQFF. In DNA, the CDR3 is TGTGCCAGTGCCGGGAGCTCCTACAATGAGCAGTTCTTC.

This clone has a handful of counts. The gene calls are TRBV5-1 and TRBJ1-1; tentative D call: TRBD1 (5 bases). This CDR3 spans 13 amino acids. Trimming took off 5 bases at V and 4 bases at J, with 12 bases between the two ends. The germline V gene encodes CDR1 SGHRS and CDR2 YFSETQ. The CDR3 protein is CASRDTRGTEAFF. CDR3 coding DNA: TGCGCCAGCAGGGACACTCGGGGCACTGAAGCTTTCTTT.

The chain combines TRBV10-3 with TRBJ2-7; no clear D gene. Trimming stripped 10 bases from V and 0 bases from J, with 10 bases between. The CDR3 is 12 residues long. Germline V gene sequence: CDR1 ENHRY, CDR2 SYGVKD. Here the CDR3 DNA reads TGTGCCACTTGGACGGGCTCCTACGAGCAGTACTTC. It yields the protein CATWTGSYEQYF.

The rearrangement uses TRBV5-1 and TRBJ1-1; 7 bases match TRBD1. This CDR3 is 14 amino acids long. Germline V gives CDR1 SGHRS, CDR2 YFSETQ. V lost 4 bases and J lost 1; bases outside the gene matches: 4. In DNA form, the CDR3 reads TGCGCCAGCAGCGAAGGGGGCGCGAACACTGAAGCTTTCTTT. This gives the protein CASSEGGANTEAFF.

This clone was seen more than once but under ten times. The chain is built from TRBV28 and TRBJ2-3; 9 bases match TRBD1. Germline V gives CDR1 MDHEN, CDR2 SYDVKM. The CDR3 runs to 17 residues. Trimming removed 2 bases from V and 5 bases from J; junction bases left unmatched: 11. The CDR3 region has the DNA TGTGCCAGCAGTTTAATTCCGGGGACAGGGTCTGTAGATACGCAGTATTTT. As protein: CASSLIPGTGSVDTQYF.

The J gene is TRBJ1-1, the V gene TRBV7-2, with D unresolved. Trimming took off 0 bases at V and 1 base at J, with 6 bases between the two ends. CDR1 is SGHTA and CDR2 is FQGNSA in the germline V gene. The CDR3 is 14 amino acids. CDR3 sequence (DNA): TGTGCCAGCAGCTTAGCGAATCCGAACACTGAAGCTTTCTTT. It is translated as CASSLANPNTEAFF.

The CDR3, as DNA: TGTGCCAGCAGTTCGCCGGGGTACACTGAAGCTTTCTTT. Its protein product is CASSSPGYTEAFF. V gene TRBV6-5 combines with J gene TRBJ1-1; no clear D. CDR3 length equals 13 residues. CDR1 is MNHEY and CDR2 is SVGAGI in the germline V gene. V was clipped by 4 bases and J by 3 bases, with 9 bases between them.

This chain uses TRBV5-1 with TRBJ1-1; D not certain. Between the trimmed V and J ends, which lost 5 bases and 3 bases, there was a span of 11 bases. This CDR3 has 13 amino acids. Germline CDR1 reads SGHRS; CDR2 reads YFSETQ. The CDR3 bases are TGCGCCAGCAGACCCGACGGGTACACTGAAGCTTTCTTT. This encodes CASRPDGYTEAFF. The full variable domain, in which reference TRBV5-1 and TRBJ1-1 provide the parts outside the CDR3, is KAGVTQTPRYLIKTRGQQVTLSCSPISGHRSVSWYQQTPGQGLQFLFEYFSETQRNKGNFPGRFSGRQFSNSRSEMNVSTLELGDSALYLCASRPDGYTEAFFGQGTRLTVV.

This chain uses TRBV10-3 with TRBJ2-7, with TRBD2 as a possible D gene (5 bases). This CDR3 has 15 residues. Germline V lookup: CDR1 ENHRY, CDR2 SYGVKD. Trimming cost V 6 bases and J 2 bases, with 17 bases left between them. CDR3: CAIRDSAGLAYEQYF. In DNA, the CDR3 is TGTGCCATCAGAGATTCGGCGGGCCTGGCCTACGAGCAGTACTTC.

This rearrangement joins TRBV7-2 to TRBJ1-4; 8 positions match TRBD1. The ends lost 5 bases at V and 0 bases at J; junction bases unmatched: 8. The CDR3 length is 17 residues. In germline, CDR1 is SGHTA, CDR2 FQGNSA. CDR3 DNA sequence: TGTGCCAGCAGCCGTGACAGGGGAAGGGCAACTAATGAAAAACTGTTTTTT. Translation gives CASSRDRGRATNEKLFF. Full variable domain (outside the CDR3, taken from reference TRBV7-2 and TRBJ1-4): GAGVSQSPSNKVTEKGKDVELRCDPISGHTALYWYRQSLGQGLEFLIYFQGNSAPDKSGLPSDRFSAERTGGSVSTLTIQRTQQEDSAVYLCASSRDRGRATNEKLFFGSGTQLSVL.

This clone was found a few times. The chain is built from TRBV10-3 and TRBJ1-2, with TRBD1 as a possible D gene (5 bases). Germline V CDR1 and CDR2: ENHRY, SYGVKD. V gave up 3 bases and J gave up 8 bases, with 10 bases separating them. The CDR3 has 12 residues. CDR3: CAISDGGKGYTF. The CDR3 DNA sequence: TGTGCCATCAGTGACGGGGGTAAGGGCTACACCTTC.

This rearrangement joins TRBV9 to TRBJ2-3; 9 bases fit TRBD2. CDR3 length: 16 residues. The V and J ends lost 2 bases and 1 base, in that order; junction bases with no gene match: 5. Per the germline V gene, CDR1 is SGDLS and CDR2 is YYNGEE. CDR3 bases: TGTGCCAGCAGCGTGAGCGGGAGGATGCGCACAGATACGCAGTATTTT. It codes for CASSVSGRMRTDTQYF. Full variable domain (missing parts from reference TRBV9 and TRBJ2-3): DSGVTQTPKHLITATGQRVTLRCSPRSGDLSVYWYQQSLDQGLQFLIQYYNGEERAKGNILERFSAQQFPDLHSELNLSSLELGDSALYFCASSVSGRMRTDTQYFGPGTRLTVL.

Regarding this clone: At one end the junction does not follow the germline gene, possibly because of a read error. J is TRBJ2-2 and V is TRBV7-7; 7 positions match TRBD1. This CDR3 is built from 15 residues. CDR1 and CDR2 from the germline V gene are SSHAT and FNYEAQ (reference sequence). As DNA, the CDR3 is TGTGCTAGCAGCTTGCGACAGGGGAACACCGGGGAGCTGTTTTTT. Translated: CASSLRQGNTGELFF. The complete variable domain, with remaining parts taken from reference TRBV7-7 and TRBJ2-2, reads GAGVSQSPRYKVTKRGQDVTLRCDPISSHATLYWYQQALGQGPEFLTYFNYEAQPDKSGLPSDRFSAERPEGSISTLTIQRTEQRDSAMYRCASSLRQGNTGELFFGEGSRLTVL.

This sequence joins TRBV10-3 and TRBJ2-5, with TRBD1 identical over 12 bases. Per germline, CDR1 ENHRY and CDR2 SYGVKD. V lost 4 bases, J lost 5 bases, and 8 bases stayed unmatched. The CDR3 spans 16 residues. The CDR3 is CAISAKTGQGAETQYF. The CDR3 DNA is TGTGCCATCAGTGCAAAAACGGGACAGGGGGCTGAGACCCAGTACTTC.